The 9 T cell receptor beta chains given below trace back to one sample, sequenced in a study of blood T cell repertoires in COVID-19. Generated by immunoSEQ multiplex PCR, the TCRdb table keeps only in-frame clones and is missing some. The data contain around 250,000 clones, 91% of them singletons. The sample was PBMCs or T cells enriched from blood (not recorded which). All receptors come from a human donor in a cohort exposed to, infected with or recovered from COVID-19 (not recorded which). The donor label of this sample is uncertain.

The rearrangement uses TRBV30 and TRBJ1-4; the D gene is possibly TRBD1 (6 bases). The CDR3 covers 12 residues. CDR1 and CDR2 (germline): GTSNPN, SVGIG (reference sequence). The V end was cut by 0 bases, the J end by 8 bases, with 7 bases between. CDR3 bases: TGTGCCTGGAGTGTCCAGGGGGAAAAACTGTTTTTT. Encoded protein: CAWSVQGEKLFF.

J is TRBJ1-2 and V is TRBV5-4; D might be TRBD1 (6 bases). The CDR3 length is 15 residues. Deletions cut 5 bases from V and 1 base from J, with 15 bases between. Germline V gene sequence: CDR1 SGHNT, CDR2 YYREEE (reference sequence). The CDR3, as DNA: TGTGCCAGCAGACCAGCGACAGGCCTTAACTATGGCTACACCTTC. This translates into CASRPATGLNYGYTF.

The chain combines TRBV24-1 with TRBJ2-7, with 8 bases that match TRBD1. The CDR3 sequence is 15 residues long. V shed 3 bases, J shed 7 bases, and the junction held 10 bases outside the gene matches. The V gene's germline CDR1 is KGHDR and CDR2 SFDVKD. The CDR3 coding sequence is TGTGCCACCAGTGATGGGGGGACAGGTGTTGATGAGCAGTACTTC. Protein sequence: CATSDGGTGVDEQYF.

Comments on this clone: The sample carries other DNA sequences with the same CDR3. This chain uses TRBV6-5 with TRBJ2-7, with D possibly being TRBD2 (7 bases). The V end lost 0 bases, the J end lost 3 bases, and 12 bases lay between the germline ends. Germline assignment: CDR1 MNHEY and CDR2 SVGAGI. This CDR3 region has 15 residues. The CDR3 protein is CASSYSGGQGYEQYF. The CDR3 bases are TGTGCCAGCAGTTACTCGGGGGGGCAGGGCTACGAGCAGTACTTC.

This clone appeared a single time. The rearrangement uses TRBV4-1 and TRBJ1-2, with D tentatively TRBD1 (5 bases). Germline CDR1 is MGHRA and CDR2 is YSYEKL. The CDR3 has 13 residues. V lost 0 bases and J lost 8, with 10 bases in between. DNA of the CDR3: TGCGCCAGCAGCCAAGATTTGGAGGGGGGCTACACCTTC. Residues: CASSQDLEGGYTF.

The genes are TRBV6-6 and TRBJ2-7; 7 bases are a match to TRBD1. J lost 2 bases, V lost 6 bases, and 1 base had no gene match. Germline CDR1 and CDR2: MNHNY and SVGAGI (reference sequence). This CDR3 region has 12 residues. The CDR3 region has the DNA TGTGCCAGCAGCGGACAGGCCTACGAGCAGTACTTC. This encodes CASSGQAYEQYF.

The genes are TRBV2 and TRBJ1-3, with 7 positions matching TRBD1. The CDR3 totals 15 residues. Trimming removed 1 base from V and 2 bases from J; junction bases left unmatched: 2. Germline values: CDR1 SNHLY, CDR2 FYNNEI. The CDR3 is CASSEGGGTGNTIYF. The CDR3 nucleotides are TGTGCCAGCAGTGAAGGAGGGGGCACTGGAAACACCATATATTTT.

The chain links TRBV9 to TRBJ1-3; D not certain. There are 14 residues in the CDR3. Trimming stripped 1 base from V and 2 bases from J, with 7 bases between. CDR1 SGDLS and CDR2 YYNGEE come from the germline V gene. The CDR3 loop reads CASSVFQAGNTIYF. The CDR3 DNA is TGTGCCAGCAGCGTATTCCAGGCTGGAAACACCATATATTTT.

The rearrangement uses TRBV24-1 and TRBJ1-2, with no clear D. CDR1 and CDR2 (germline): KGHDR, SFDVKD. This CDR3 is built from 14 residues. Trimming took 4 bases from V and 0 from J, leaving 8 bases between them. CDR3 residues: CATSDDTSNYGYTF. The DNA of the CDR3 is TGTGCCACCAGTGACGACACTTCTAACTATGGCTACACCTTC.